This T cell receptor (beta chain) was sequenced during a study of blood T cell repertoires in COVID-19. CDR1 is LNHDA, CDR2 SQIVND, per germline (reference sequence). The CDR3 contains 18 residues. V trimming: 5 bases; J trimming: 2 bases; junction bases outside the gene matches: 12. In the original analysis: Quantification of nucleated cells was approximated via reference gene primer amplification. Sequencing used immunoSEQ multiplex PCR; TCRdb keeps in-frame clones, though not all of them. From that table come the V and J calls and clone size; the DNA was used to work out D and trimming. This sample has about 240,000 clones; 75% to 85% occur once, and the top ten carry more than 5.5%.

The sequence was collected from a human donor in a cohort sampled during active COVID-19. The chain employs TRBV19 and TRBJ1-2, with 12 bases aligning to TRBD1. The specimen was peripheral blood. The DNA of the CDR3 is TGTGCCAGTAGTCAGGGACAGGGGGCCCGCGGTGGCAACTATGGCTACACCTTC. Residues: CASSQGQGARGGNYGYTF.